This TCR beta chain appears in the sequencing data of a study of spatial heterogeneity in lung cancer. Germline V gene sequence: CDR1 SGHDT, CDR2 YYEEEE. The ends lost 6 bases at V and 4 bases at J; junction bases unmatched: 8. CDR3 length: 14 residues. Noted time point: sample taken at primary tumor resection. Patients with untreated early-stage non-small cell lung cancer, numbering 72, were the donors. Whole RNA obtained from tumor, nontumor lung or frozen PBMC underwent sequencing without sorting. There are many counts of this clonotype. TCRdb analysed the 5' RACE reads with MiXCR anew, one entry per CDR3 protein. The repertoire holds approximately 52,000 distinct CDR3 sequences, roughly 5% seen once, with roughly 10% in the top ten.

Sample: PBMCs, taken at surgery. The chain carries TRBV5-6 and TRBJ2-7, with TRBD2 matching 9 bases. The TCR was taken from a male donor with early-stage non-small cell lung cancer. The CDR3 spells CASTLGLARYEQYF. DNA for the CDR3: TGTGCCAGCACCCTGGGACTAGCTCGATACGAGCAGTACTTC.